This TCR beta chain comes out of a study of blood T cell repertoires in COVID-19 (dated by TCRdb to between 2020 and 2021). Turning to the overall study: Samples from collaborators originated in the United States, Italy and Spain and spanned both the acute and convalescent phases of COVID-19. The prospective study material was composed of cDNA or gDNA derived from T cells, B-cell-depleted T cells, or PBMCs. Deeply sampled blood TCRbeta repertoires from subjects exposed to, actively infected with, or recovered from COVID-19 were included in the dataset. The repertoires were released in a freely available public database intended as a resource for research on the immune response to SARS-CoV-2. Samples were obtained from the ongoing ImmuneRACE study (first 160 participants) and from about 1,300 subjects provided by 6 global collaborators. The sample metadata nearly always contained a de-identified subject ID, COVID-19 status, age in years and sex. Where available, HLA class I and class II types were taken from metadata supplied by the sample provider and were not determined by assay-based typing. Overall study results and their limits: The quantity of clinical and demographic metadata differed by source and by participant and was supplied without curation.

TCRbeta CDR3 regions were amplified from genomic DNA using the immunoSEQ Assay, a bias-controlled multiplex PCR. From the authors' description of their analysis: Nucleated cell counts per sample were estimated from amplification of reference gene primers within the assay. Sequence reads were collapsed and filtered to measure the absolute abundance of every unique TCRbeta CDR3 rearrangement. Productive Simpson clonality was computed per sample as the square root of Simpson's diversity index over productive rearrangements. TCRdb retrieved this table from immuneACCESS and kept in-frame rearrangements only. Not all clones are present; in checked studies, unresolved V genes account for under half, and no reason is known for the remainder. V and J calls and clone size are copied from that table; D and trimming were computed from the DNA. The sample includes about 220,000 clones, with approximately 80% observed a single time. The ten largest clonotypes hold about 2.3% of the sample.

A second Seattle source provided samples from volunteer blood donors who had recovered from COVID-19. Whole blood was collected in K2EDTA tubes by collaborating institutions according to the institutions' own protocols. For TCRbeta analysis, collaborators shipped samples as frozen whole blood, isolated PBMCs, or DNA extracted from either of those sample types. As for this clone: This receptor's antigen is unknown. The sample holds no much larger clone one base away, and base qualities are not on file.

For CDR1 and CDR2, the germline V gene lists MNHEY and SVGAGI. The CDR3, from cysteine to phenylalanine, totals 13 residues. The entry retains the CDR3 DNA only, 39 bases that are in frame from base 1. V loses 6 bases, J loses 1 base, and the germline ends lie 9 bases apart. The TCR was taken from a middle-aged man who had recovered from COVID-19. Specimen: peripheral blood. The chain joins TRBV6-5 to TRBJ1-1; the D gene is unclear. The CDR3 is CASRDTANTEAFF. The DNA sequence is TGTGCCAGCAGAGATACAGCGAACACTGAAGCTTTCTTT.